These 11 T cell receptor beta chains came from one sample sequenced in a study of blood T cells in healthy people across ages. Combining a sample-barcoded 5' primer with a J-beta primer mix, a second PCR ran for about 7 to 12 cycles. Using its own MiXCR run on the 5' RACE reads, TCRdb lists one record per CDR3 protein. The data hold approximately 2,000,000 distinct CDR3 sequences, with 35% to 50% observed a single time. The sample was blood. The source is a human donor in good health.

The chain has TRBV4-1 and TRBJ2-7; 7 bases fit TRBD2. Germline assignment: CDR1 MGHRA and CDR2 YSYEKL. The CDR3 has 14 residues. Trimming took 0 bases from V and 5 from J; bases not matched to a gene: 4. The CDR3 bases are TGCGCCAGCAGCCAAGAGGGGGGGAGCCACGAGCAGTACTTC. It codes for CASSQEGGSHEQYF.

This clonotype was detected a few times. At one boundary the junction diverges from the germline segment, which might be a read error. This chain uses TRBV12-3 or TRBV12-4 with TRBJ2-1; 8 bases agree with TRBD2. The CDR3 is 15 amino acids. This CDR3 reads CASSLRPSGYNEQFF. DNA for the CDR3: TGTGCCAGCAGTTTAAGGCCTAGCGGGTACAATGAGCAGTTCTTT.

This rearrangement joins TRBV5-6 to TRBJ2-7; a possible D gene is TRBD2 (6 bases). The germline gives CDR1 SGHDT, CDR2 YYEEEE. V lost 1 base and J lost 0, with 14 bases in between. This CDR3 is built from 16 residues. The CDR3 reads CASSLFYGGGSYEQYF. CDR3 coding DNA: TGTGCCAGCAGCTTGTTCTACGGGGGTGGCTCCTACGAGCAGTACTTC.

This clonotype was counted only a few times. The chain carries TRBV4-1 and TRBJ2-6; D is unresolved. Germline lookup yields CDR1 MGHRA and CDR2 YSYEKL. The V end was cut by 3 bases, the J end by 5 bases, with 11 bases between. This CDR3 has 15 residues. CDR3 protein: CASSQHIVWANVLTF. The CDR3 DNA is TGCGCCAGCAGCCAGCATATAGTCTGGGCCAACGTCCTGACTTTC.

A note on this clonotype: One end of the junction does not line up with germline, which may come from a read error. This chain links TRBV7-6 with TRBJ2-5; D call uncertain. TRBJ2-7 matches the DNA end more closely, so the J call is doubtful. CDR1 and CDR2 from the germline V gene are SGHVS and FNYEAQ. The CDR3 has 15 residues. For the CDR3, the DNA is TGTGCCAACAGCTTAGGTGGATATCAGTCCTCCGAGCAGTACTTC. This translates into CANSLGGYQSSEQYF.

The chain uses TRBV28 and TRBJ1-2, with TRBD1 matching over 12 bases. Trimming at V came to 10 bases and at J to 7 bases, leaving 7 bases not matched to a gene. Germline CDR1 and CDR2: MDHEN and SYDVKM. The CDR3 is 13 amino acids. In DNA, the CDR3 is TGTGCCACCACGGGACAGGGGGCTTCTGGCTACACCTTC. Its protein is CATTGQGASGYTF.

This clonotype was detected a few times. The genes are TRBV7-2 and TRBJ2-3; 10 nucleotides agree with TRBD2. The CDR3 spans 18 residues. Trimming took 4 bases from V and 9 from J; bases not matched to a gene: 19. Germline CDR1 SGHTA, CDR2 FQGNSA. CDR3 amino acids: CASSSRGPHSGGMRTQYF. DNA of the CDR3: TGTGCCAGCAGCTCGAGGGGTCCCCATAGCGGGGGGATGAGAACGCAGTATTTT.

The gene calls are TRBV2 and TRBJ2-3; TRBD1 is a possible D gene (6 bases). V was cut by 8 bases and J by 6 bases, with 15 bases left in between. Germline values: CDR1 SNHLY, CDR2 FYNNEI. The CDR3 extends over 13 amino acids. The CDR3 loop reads CASAEQGADTQYF. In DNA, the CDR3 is TGTGCCAGCGCGGAACAGGGTGCGGATACGCAGTATTTT.

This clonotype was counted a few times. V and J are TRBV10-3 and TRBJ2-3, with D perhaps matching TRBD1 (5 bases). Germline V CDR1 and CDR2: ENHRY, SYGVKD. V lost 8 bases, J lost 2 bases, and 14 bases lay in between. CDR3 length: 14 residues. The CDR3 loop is CAIARSTVTDTQYF. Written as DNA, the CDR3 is TGTGCCATCGCCCGTTCGACAGTCACAGATACGCAGTATTTT.

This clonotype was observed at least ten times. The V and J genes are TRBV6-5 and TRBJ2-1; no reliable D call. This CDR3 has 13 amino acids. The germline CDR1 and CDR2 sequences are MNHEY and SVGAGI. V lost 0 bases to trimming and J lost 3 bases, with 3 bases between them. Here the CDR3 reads CASSYSDYNEQFF. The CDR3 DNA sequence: TGTGCCAGCAGTTACTCGGACTACAATGAGCAGTTCTTC.

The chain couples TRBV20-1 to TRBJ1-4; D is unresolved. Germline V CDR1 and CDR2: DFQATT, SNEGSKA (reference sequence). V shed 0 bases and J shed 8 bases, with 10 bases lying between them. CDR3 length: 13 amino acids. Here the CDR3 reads CSAREPSVEKLFF. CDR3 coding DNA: TGCAGTGCTAGAGAACCCTCCGTGGAAAAACTGTTTTTT.